This T cell receptor beta chain originates from a study of OX40 agonist ivuxolimab in advanced cancers. Study overall: The diagnoses of dose-escalation patients were hepatocellular carcinoma, melanoma, renal cell or head and neck cancer.

The table came from immunoSEQ multiplex PCR; TCRdb's copy has only in-frame clones and leaves some out. The sample holds roughly 61,000 clones, approximately 90% seen once. There are 13 residues in the CDR3. Germline trimming cut 8 bases from V and 6 bases from J; bases unmatched to any gene: 5. Per germline, CDR1 ENHRY and CDR2 SYGVKD. Study-level findings and limits: Clonal expansion from baseline to week 6 occurred in both CD4+ and CD8+ T cells.

A remark on this clone: The antigen is undetermined.

The V gene is TRBV10-3, the J gene TRBJ1-5, with 9 nucleotides matching TRBD1. Sequencing used CD4+ or CD8+ T cells sorted from blood, obtained in a trial of the OX40 agonist ivuxolimab. The receptor was derived from an adult with an advanced solid tumor such as melanoma, head and neck, liver or kidney cancer. CDR3 sequence: CAIGQGLSQPQHF. CDR3 DNA: TGTGCCATCGGACAGGGGTTAAGTCAGCCCCAGCATTTT.